Sequencing of this TCR beta chain was carried out in a study of blood T cell repertoires in COVID-19. Patients at the Seattle site were enrolled during active infection and followed longitudinally. Authors' analysis steps: Estimation of nucleated cell counts relied on the amplification of reference gene primers. Here immunoSEQ multiplex PCR was the method, and the copy in TCRdb shows in-frame clones only, minus some. D and trimming were read from the DNA, whereas the V and J calls and clone size are those reported in that table. There are 150,000 or so clones in the sample; 85% to 90% occur only once, and approximately 4.5% lies in the top ten. This clone was counted between two and nine times. The germline CDR1 and CDR2 sequences are SGHTA and FQGNSA. After removal of 1 base from V and 1 base from J, the junction contained 3 bases not matched to a gene. The CDR3 has 16 residues.

V gene TRBV7-2 combines with J gene TRBJ1-1, with 10 bases identical to TRBD1. The sample taken for sequencing was peripheral blood. The source is a man aged 60-69 years with COVID-19, enrolled during active disease. The CDR3 DNA reads TGTGCCAGCAGCTTAGAATGGACAGGGGGGAACACTGAAGCTTTCTTT. It translates to CASSLEWTGGNTEAFF.